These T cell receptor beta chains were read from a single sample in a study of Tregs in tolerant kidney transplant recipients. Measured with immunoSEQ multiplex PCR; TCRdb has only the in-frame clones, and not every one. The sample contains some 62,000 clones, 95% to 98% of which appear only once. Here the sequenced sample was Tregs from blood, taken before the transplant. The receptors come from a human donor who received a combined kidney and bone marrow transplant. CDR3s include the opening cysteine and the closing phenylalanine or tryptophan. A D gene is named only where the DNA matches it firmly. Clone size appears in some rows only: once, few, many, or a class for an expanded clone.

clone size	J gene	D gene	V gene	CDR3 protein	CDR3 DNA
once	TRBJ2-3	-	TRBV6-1	CASSELAVWTDTQYF	TGTGCCAGCAGTGAATTAGCGGTCTGGACAGATACGCAGTATTTT
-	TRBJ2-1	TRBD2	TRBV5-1	CASSLGLAGGVAYNEQFF	TGCGCCAGCAGCTTAGGACTAGCGGGAGGGGTGGCCTACAATGAGCAGTTCTTC
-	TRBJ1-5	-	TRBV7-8	CASSLVGSNQPQHF	TGTGCCAGCAGCTTAGTGGGGAGTAATCAGCCCCAGCATTTT
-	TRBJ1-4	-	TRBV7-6	CASSLARGDGKEKLFF	TGTGCCAGCAGCTTAGCGCGGGGGGATGGTAAAGAAAAACTGTTTTTT
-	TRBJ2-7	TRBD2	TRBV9	CASSRGRLAGAEQYF	TGTGCCAGCAGTCGAGGGCGGCTAGCGGGGGCCGAGCAGTACTTC
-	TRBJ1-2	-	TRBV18	CASSQEVLNYGYTF	TGTGCCAGCTCACAAGAGGTCCTGAACTATGGCTACACCTTC
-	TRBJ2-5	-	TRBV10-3	CAISESARQGETQYF	TGTGCCATCAGTGAGTCAGCCCGGCAGGGAGAGACCCAGTACTTC
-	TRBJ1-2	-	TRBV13	CASSRGFDGYTF	TGTGCCAGCAGCCGAGGCTTTGATGGCTACACCTTC
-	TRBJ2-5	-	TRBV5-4	CASSFTQKETQYF	TGTGCCAGCAGCTTTACACAGAAGGAGACCCAGTACTTC
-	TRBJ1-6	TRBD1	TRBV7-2	CASMEQGGSPLHF	TGTGCCAGCATGGAACAGGGGGGTTCACCCCTCCACTTT
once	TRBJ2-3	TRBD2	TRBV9	CASSVGGAGGPTDTQYF	TGTGCCAGCAGCGTAGGAGGGGCGGGGGGGCCCACAGATACGCAGTATTTT
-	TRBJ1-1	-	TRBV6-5	CAIGRGGRSTEAFF	TGTGCCATCGGTAGGGGTGGTCGTAGCACTGAAGCTTTCTTT